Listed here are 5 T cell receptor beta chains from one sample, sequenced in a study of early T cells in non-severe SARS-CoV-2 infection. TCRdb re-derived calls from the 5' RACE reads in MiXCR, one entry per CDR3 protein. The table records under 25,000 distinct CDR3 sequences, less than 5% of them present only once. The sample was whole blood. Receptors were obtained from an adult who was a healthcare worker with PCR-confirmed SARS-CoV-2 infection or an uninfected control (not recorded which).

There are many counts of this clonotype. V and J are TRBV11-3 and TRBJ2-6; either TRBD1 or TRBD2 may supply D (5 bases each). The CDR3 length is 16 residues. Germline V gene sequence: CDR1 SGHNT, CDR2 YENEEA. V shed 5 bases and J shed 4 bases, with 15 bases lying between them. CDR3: CASSHGEGRGANVLTF. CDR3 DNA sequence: TGTGCCAGCAGCCATGGAGAGGGGAGAGGGGCCAACGTCCTGACTTTC.

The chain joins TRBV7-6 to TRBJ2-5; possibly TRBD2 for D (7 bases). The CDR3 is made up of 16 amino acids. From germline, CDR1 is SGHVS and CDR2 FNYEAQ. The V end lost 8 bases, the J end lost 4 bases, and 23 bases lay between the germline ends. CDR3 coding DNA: TGTGCCAGCGGAAAAACGGGGGGCCCCGCCCCAGAGACCCAGTACTTC. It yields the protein CASGKTGGPAPETQYF.

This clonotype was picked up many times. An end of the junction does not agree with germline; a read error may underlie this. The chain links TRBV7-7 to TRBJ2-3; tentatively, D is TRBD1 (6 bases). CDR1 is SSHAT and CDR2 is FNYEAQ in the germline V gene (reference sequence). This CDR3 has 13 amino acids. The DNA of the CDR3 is TGTGCTAGCAGCCTTGACAGGACAGATACGCAGTATTTT. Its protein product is CASSLDRTDTQYF.

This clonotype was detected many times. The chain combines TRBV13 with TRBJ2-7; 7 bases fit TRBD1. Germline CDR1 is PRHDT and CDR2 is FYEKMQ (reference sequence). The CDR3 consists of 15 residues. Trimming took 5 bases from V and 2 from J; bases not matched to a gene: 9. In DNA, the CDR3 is TGTGCCAGCAGCCTTACAGGGGCGACGACCTACGAGCAGTACTTC. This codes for CASSLTGATTYEQYF.

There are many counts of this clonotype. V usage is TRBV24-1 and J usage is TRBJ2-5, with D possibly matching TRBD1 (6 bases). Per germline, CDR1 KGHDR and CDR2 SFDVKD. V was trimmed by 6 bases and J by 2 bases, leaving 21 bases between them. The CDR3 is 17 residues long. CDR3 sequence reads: CATSRITGTKIQETQYF. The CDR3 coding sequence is TGTGCCACCAGTCGAATTACCGGGACAAAAATACAAGAGACCCAGTACTTC.